A single sample is the source of the 27 T cell receptor beta chains below, sequenced in a study of cytomegalovirus exposure and HLA in healthy donors (dated by TCRdb to 2017 to 2019). The library was built by means of the immunoSEQ multiplex PCR assay. A mixture of 60 forward primers for TCR Vbeta segments and 13 reverse primers for TCR Jbeta segments was used in the multiplex PCR. TCRdb carries this immuneACCESS record with in-frame sequences only. Its versions omit some clonotypes, under half of them owing to an unresolved V gene in the studies checked, with the rest unexplained. Here the sample has some 85,000 clones; around 75% occur a single time. Approximately 3% of the sample rests with the top ten. Sequencing used PBMCs. The origin of the receptors is a man in his forties in good health and CMV-seronegative.

This clone was detected only a few times. The chain combines TRBV30 with TRBJ2-7; 9 bases are a match to TRBD1. The junction had 2 bases not matched to a gene; V was cut back by 0 bases and J by 5 bases. This CDR3 has 13 amino acids. Germline V gene sequence: CDR1 GTSNPN, CDR2 SVGIG (reference sequence). CDR3 protein: CAWSVGQGHEQYF. The CDR3 region has the DNA TGTGCCTGGAGTGTGGGACAGGGCCACGAGCAGTACTTC.

The V call is TRBV7-9, the J call TRBJ2-1, with TRBD1 identical over 8 bases. CDR3 size: 16 residues. The J segment lost 0 bases and the V segment lost 7 bases, leaving 8 bases of the junction unmatched. Germline V gene sequence: CDR1 SEHNR, CDR2 FQNEAQ (reference sequence). The CDR3 DNA sequence: TGTGCCAGCACCCGGACAGGGACCCGCTCCTACAATGAGCAGTTCTTC. Translating gives CASTRTGTRSYNEQFF.

The chain recombines TRBV28 with TRBJ2-7, with 8 bases identical to TRBD1. Germline V CDR1 and CDR2: MDHEN, SYDVKM. This CDR3 is 15 amino acids long. Germline trimming cut 2 bases from V and 0 bases from J; bases unmatched to any gene: 3. The CDR3, as DNA: TGTGCCAGCAGTTTAGGGACAGGTAACTCCTACGAGCAGTACTTC. Translated, it gives CASSLGTGNSYEQYF. Full variable domain (remainder filled in from reference TRBV28 and TRBJ2-7): DVKVTQSSRYLVKRTGEKVFLECVQDMDHENMFWYRQDPGLGLRLIYFSYDVKMKEKGDIPEGYSVSREKKERFSLILESASTNQTSMYLCASSLGTGNSYEQYFGPGTRLTVT.

This chain connects TRBV5-5 to TRBJ1-4; TRBD1 might be the D (5 bases). CDR3 size: 16 residues. The V end lost 3 bases, the J end lost 8 bases, and 20 bases lay between the germline ends. Germline values: CDR1 SGHKS, CDR2 YYEKEE (reference sequence). The CDR3 DNA reads as TGTGCCAGCAGCTCTCAGGGTCAGGGCGGTGGAGAAAAACTGTTTTTT. Translation: CASSSQGQGGGEKLFF.

About this clone itself: One junction end disagrees with the germline gene, perhaps due to a read error. The sample has other DNA sequences that encode this CDR3 too. The genes are TRBV27 and TRBJ1-4; TRBD1 matches at 7 bases. CDR1 is MNHEY and CDR2 is SMNVEV in the germline V gene (reference sequence). This CDR3 spans 17 amino acids. Here the CDR3 reads CASSPGQVGFSRQKLFF. CDR3 DNA: TGTGCTAGCAGTCCCGGACAGGTCGGGTTCTCTAGGCAAAAACTGTTTTTT.

This chain's CDR3 is CASKGELAGNTIYF. CDR3 DNA: TGTGCCAGCAAGGGGGAGCTTGCTGGAAACACCATATATTTT. The chain joins TRBV6-1 to TRBJ1-3, with D perhaps matching TRBD1 (6 bases). The germline CDR1 and CDR2 sequences are MNHNS and SASEGT. The CDR3 is 14 residues long. Trimming removed 7 bases from V and 2 bases from J, with 12 bases in between.

The V and J genes are TRBV5-6 and TRBJ2-3; 8 positions match TRBD1. Germline trimming cut 3 bases from V and 3 bases from J; bases unmatched to any gene: 3. There are 14 residues in the CDR3. Germline CDR1 SGHDT, CDR2 YYEEEE. CDR3: CASSSGQATDTQYF. The DNA of the CDR3 is TGTGCCAGCAGCTCGGGACAGGCTACAGATACGCAGTATTTT. Supplemented by reference TRBV5-6 and TRBJ2-3, the full variable domain reads DAGVTQSPTHLIKTRGQQVTLRCSPKSGHDTVSWYQQALGQGPQFIFQYYEEEERQRGNFPDRFSGHQFPNYSSELNVNALLLGDSALYLCASSSGQATDTQYFGPGTRLTVL.

The count of this clone is one. This chain joins TRBV28 and TRBJ2-3; a possible D gene is TRBD1 (5 bases). Germline V CDR1 and CDR2: MDHEN, SYDVKM. With 3 bases removed from V and 3 bases from J, the gap between germline ends came to 13 bases. CDR3 length: 15 amino acids. For the CDR3, the DNA is TGTGCCAGCAGTTTCCGCCAGGGTTTGACAGATACGCAGTATTTT. Translating gives CASSFRQGLTDTQYF.

V gene TRBV21-1 combines with J gene TRBJ1-1; TRBD1, the D gene given by the table, was not confirmed from the DNA. TRBV21-1 is given as a pseudogene. This CDR3 contains 16 residues. The CDR3 sequence is CASSKGRRGSDTEAFF. CDR3 coding DNA: TGTGCCAGCAGCAAAGGGCGAAGGGGCTCGGACACTGAAGCTTTCTTT.

This clone was counted between two and nine times. The CDR3 DNA follows: TGTGCGTACAGGGGGCTAAAGTATGGCTACACCTTC. Its translation is CAYRGLKYGYTF. The chain combines TRBV6-1 with TRBJ1-2; 9 bases agree with TRBD1. The V gene's germline CDR1 is MNHNS and CDR2 SASEGT. The CDR3 covers 12 residues.

CDR3 nucleotide sequence: TGTGCCAGCAGCCCCAGGGACAGGGGATTTGAAGCTTTCTTT. Translation gives CASSPRDRGFEAFF. The rearrangement joins TRBV7-2 to TRBJ1-1; TRBD1 matches at 10 bases. V shed 5 bases and J 7 bases; nucleotides not matched to a gene: 7. CDR1 SGHTA and CDR2 FQGNSA come from the germline V gene. The CDR3 loop spans 14 amino acids.

The V and J genes are TRBV19 and TRBJ1-1; the match to TRBD1 covers 7 bases. Germline V CDR1 and CDR2: LNHDA, SQIVND (reference sequence). The trim removed 1 base at V and 7 bases at J, leaving 0 bases unmatched. This CDR3 has 12 amino acids. The CDR3 region is CASSIGDSEAFF. CDR3 DNA: TGTGCCAGTAGTATAGGGGACAGTGAAGCTTTCTTT.

This sequence joins TRBV4-2 and TRBJ2-3, with D maybe TRBD2 (5 bases). The germline V gene encodes CDR1 LGHNA and CDR2 YNFKEQ. This CDR3 is 13 amino acids long. Trimming pared 4 bases from V and 0 bases from J, leaving 5 bases between. The CDR3 DNA follows: TGTGCCAGCAGCCGGACTAGCACAGATACGCAGTATTTT. It codes for CASSRTSTDTQYF.

The chain couples TRBV7-8 to TRBJ2-3; TRBD2 agrees at 9 bases. The CDR3 is 19 amino acids. V trimming: 1 base; J trimming: 2 bases; junction bases outside the gene matches: 13. Germline V gene lookup returns CDR1 SGHVS and CDR2 FQNEAQ. This chain's CDR3 is CASSLVLSELAGITDTQYF. In DNA, the CDR3 is TGTGCCAGCAGCTTAGTCCTAAGTGAGCTAGCGGGGATCACAGATACGCAGTATTTT.

This clone has just a few counts. V is TRBV27 and J is TRBJ2-3; 14 positions agree with TRBD2. CDR3 length: 18 amino acids. The J segment lost 2 bases and the V segment lost 0 bases, leaving 4 bases of the junction unmatched. CDR1 is MNHEY and CDR2 is SMNVEV in the germline V gene (reference sequence). The CDR3 loop is CASSLSGTSGGPTDTQYF. In nucleotides, the CDR3 is TGTGCCAGCAGTTTATCCGGGACTAGCGGGGGACCCACAGATACGCAGTATTTT.

This clone was seen a few times. The chain couples TRBV5-1 to TRBJ1-5, with 9 bases matching TRBD1. Trimming cost V 0 bases and J 4 bases; bases outside gene matches: 2. The CDR3 runs 15 residues. Germline-derived CDR1 and CDR2 are SGHRS and YFSETQ. CDR3 sequence reads: CASSLGTGVNQPQHF. Here the CDR3 DNA reads TGCGCCAGCAGCTTGGGGACAGGGGTGAATCAGCCCCAGCATTTT.

This clone showed up just once. This chain joins TRBV29-1 and TRBJ2-3; the D gene is possibly TRBD1 (5 bases). CDR3 length equals 11 residues. The germline CDR1 and CDR2 sequences are SQVTM and ANQGSEA. Trimming removed 8 bases from V and 5 bases from J, with 11 bases in between. CDR3 nucleotide sequence: TGCAGCTCCGACAGATTAGATACGCAGTATTTT. Translation: CSSDRLDTQYF.

V usage is TRBV9 and J usage is TRBJ2-3; TRBD1 matches at 8 bases. V lost 6 bases and J lost 2; bases outside the gene matches: 8. The germline gives CDR1 SGDLS, CDR2 YYNGEE. There are 15 residues in the CDR3. Here the CDR3 reads CASNRGDAHTDTQYF. The CDR3 region has the DNA TGTGCCAGCAACAGGGGGGATGCTCACACAGATACGCAGTATTTT.

V usage is TRBV10-3 and J usage is TRBJ1-2; no definite D call. The CDR3 covers 12 residues. V shed 2 bases and J shed 6 bases, with 7 bases lying between them. Germline CDR1 is ENHRY and CDR2 is SYGVKD. The CDR3 is CAISESTDGYTF. CDR3 DNA sequence: TGTGCCATCAGTGAGAGTACAGATGGCTACACCTTC.

V usage is TRBV6-1 and J usage is TRBJ1-5, with TRBD1 identical over 10 bases. Germline V gives CDR1 MNHNS, CDR2 SASEGT. The CDR3 has 15 amino acids. V was clipped by 6 bases and J by 2 bases; unmatched bases: 4. DNA of the CDR3: TGTGCCAGCAGGCAGGGGACAGGGGGCAATCAGCCCCAGCATTTT. It yields the protein CASRQGTGGNQPQHF.

CDR3 DNA: TGTGCCAGCGAAAGCGGGGGGCCATACAATGAGCAGTTCTTC. Translating it yields CASESGGPYNEQFF. The chain has TRBV6-5 and TRBJ2-1; TRBD2 aligns across 9 bases. The CDR3 extends over 14 amino acids. With V trimmed by 8 bases and J by 4 bases, 6 bases remained unmatched. Germline CDR1 MNHEY, CDR2 SVGAGI.

The rearrangement links TRBV5-4 to TRBJ1-1; no reliable D call. CDR1 SGHNT and CDR2 YYREEE come from the germline V gene (reference sequence). The CDR3 covers 15 residues. V was pared by 1 base and J by 3 bases, with 13 bases between. The CDR3, as DNA: TGTGCCAGCAGCTTGTTGATAGGGAGAGACACTGAAGCTTTCTTT. This gives the protein CASSLLIGRDTEAFF.

The chain employs TRBV11-3 and TRBJ2-3, with a weak D call TRBD1 (6 bases). Trimming took 6 bases from V and 0 from J, leaving 10 bases between them. CDR1 is SGHNT, CDR2 YENEEA, per germline. The CDR3 sequence is 14 residues long. The CDR3 protein is CASRDSLSTDTQYF. CDR3 coding DNA: TGTGCCAGCAGGGACAGCCTTAGCACAGATACGCAGTATTTT. The variable domain in full, with the rest retrieved from reference TRBV11-3 and TRBJ2-3, is EAGVVQSPRYKIIEKKQPVAFWCNPISGHNTLYWYLQNLGQGPELLIRYENEEAVDDSQLPKDRFSAERLKGVDSTLKIQPAELGDSAVYLCASRDSLSTDTQYFGPGTRLTVL.

This clone is categorized as medium-sized. V and J are TRBV2 and TRBJ2-5; the match to TRBD2 covers 7 bases. CDR1 is SNHLY, CDR2 FYNNEI, per germline. The CDR3 runs 10 residues. V lost 9 bases and J lost 9; bases outside the gene matches: 4. The CDR3 DNA follows: TGTGCCAGTGGGGGAGGGGCCCAGTACTTC. Amino acid sequence: CASGGGAQYF.

J is TRBJ2-3 and V is TRBV5-4; 7 positions agree with TRBD1. The germline gives CDR1 SGHNT, CDR2 YYREEE (reference sequence). Germline trimming cut 3 bases from V and 5 bases from J; bases unmatched to any gene: 3. The CDR3 sequence is 13 residues long. CDR3 sequence (DNA): TGTGCCAGCAGCTACAGGGGTGGAGATACGCAGTATTTT. This encodes CASSYRGGDTQYF.

The V and J genes are TRBV7-2 and TRBJ1-1; TRBD1 matches 7 bases. Germline trimming cut 2 bases from V and 4 bases from J; bases unmatched to any gene: 4. The CDR3 runs 14 residues. Germline CDR1 SGHTA, CDR2 FQGNSA. The CDR3 DNA is TGTGCCAGCAGCTTAAGAGGGGGCGGCACTGAAGCTTTCTTT. As protein: CASSLRGGGTEAFF.

The genes are TRBV6-1 and TRBJ2-4, with D possibly TRBD2 on 5 matching bases. The CDR3 sequence is 15 residues long. V shed 4 bases and J shed 2 bases, with 12 bases lying between them. Germline CDR1 MNHNS, CDR2 SASEGT. CDR3 region: CASSVSGMSKNIQYF. CDR3 bases: TGTGCCAGCAGTGTTTCGGGGATGTCCAAAAACATTCAGTACTTC.